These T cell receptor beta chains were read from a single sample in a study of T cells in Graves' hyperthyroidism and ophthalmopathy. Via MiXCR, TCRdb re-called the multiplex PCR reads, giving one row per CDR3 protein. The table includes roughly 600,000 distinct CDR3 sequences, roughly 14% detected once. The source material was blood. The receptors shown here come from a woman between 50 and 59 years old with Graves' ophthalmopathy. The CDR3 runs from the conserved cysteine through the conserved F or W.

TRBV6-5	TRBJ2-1	CASSYTLIRREKNEQFF
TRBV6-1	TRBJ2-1	CASSRLAGGPYNEQFF
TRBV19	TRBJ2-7	CASSPGSGQGLYEQYF
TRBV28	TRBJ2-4	CASSLISGSGQNIQYF
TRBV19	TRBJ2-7	CASSMDRYSYEQYF
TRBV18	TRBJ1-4	CASSPLATNEKLFF
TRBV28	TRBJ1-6	CASSRIFRYSPLHF
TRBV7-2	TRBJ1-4	CASSLAPGQVEKLFF
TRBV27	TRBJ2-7	CASSLFFSYEQYF
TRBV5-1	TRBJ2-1	CASSLAAGDHNEQFF
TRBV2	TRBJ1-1	CASSGGGRANTEAFF
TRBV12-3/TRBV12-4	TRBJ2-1	CASSSSAPGQSYNEQFF
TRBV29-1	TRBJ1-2	CSVYSGNDYGYIF
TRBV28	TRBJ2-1	CASSPPGRPWNEQFF
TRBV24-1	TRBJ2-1	CATSVPGGFNEQFF
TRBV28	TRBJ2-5	CASSFPGLEIDPSETQYF
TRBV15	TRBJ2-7	CATSSGYGSYEQYF
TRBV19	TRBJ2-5	CASSPGSHQETQYF
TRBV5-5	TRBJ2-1	CASSLGVQAYNEQFF
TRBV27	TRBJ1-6	CASSAPEDRRDSPLHF
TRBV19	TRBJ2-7	CASSIKPGLAGLIYEQYF